This T cell receptor (beta chain) was documented in a study of shared clonotypes between healthy human individuals. Findings and limits, study-wide: Deeper or shallower sequencing was expected to change how clonotypes are shared among donors.

The data were produced by immunoSEQ multiplex PCR, yet TCRdb's version contains in-frame clones alone and is incomplete. The sample lists about 580,000 clones; roughly 98% were seen once. Naive CD8 cells, CD45RO-negative and positively selected for CCR7, excluded terminally differentiated effector memory CD45RA+ cells. Worth noting for this clone: Its antigen is unknown.

Germline V gene lookup returns CDR1 MGHRA and CDR2 YSYEKL. The CDR3 extends over 15 amino acids. The germline V and J ends were trimmed by 0 bases and 4 bases, with 13 bases remaining between them. The chain recombines TRBV4-1 with TRBJ2-7, with D possibly called TRBD1 or TRBD2 (6 bases each). This receptor was obtained from a man aged 25-40 years in good health. Sequencing used naive CD8+ T cells sorted from blood. The CDR3 reads CASSQDPGGPYEQYF. Here the CDR3 DNA reads TGCGCCAGCAGCCAAGATCCCGGGGGCCCATACGAGCAGTACTTC.